Listed here are 18 T cell receptor beta chains from one sample, sequenced in a study of T-cell memory formation after mild COVID-19. Each CDR3 protein is one row after TCRdb ran MiXCR on the 5' RACE reads. This sample has about 90,000 distinct CDR3 sequences, with over 12% found just once. Sequencing was done on a sample of PBMCs or a T cell subset sorted from them (not recorded which). These receptors all stem from a man in his late teens or twenties who had mild COVID-19 (a few samples of this study predate the infection). Cell type and time point are not known.

There are a few counts of this clonotype. CDR3 protein: CASTPLNRGWPEKLFF. DNA of the CDR3: TGTGCCAGCACCCCGCTAAACCGAGGGTGGCCTGAAAAACTGTTTTTT. The chain is built from TRBV7-9 and TRBJ1-4; D gene ambiguous. Germline V gene sequence: CDR1 SEHNR, CDR2 FQNEAQ (reference sequence). The CDR3 runs to 16 residues. The V gene lost 7 bases and the J gene lost 7 bases, with 22 bases spanning the gap.

V and J are TRBV18 and TRBJ1-2; possible D gene TRBD1, 5 bases. Deletions cut 4 bases from V and 3 bases from J, with 9 bases between. The CDR3 is 13 residues long. Germline CDR1 and CDR2: KGHSH and LQKENI. CDR3 protein: CASSQPGDYGYTF. The CDR3 DNA reads TGTGCCAGCTCACAACCGGGGGACTATGGCTACACCTTC.

V and J are TRBV13 and TRBJ2-5; D not certain. With 2 bases removed from V and 6 bases from J, the gap between germline ends came to 4 bases. There are 11 residues in the CDR3. Germline lookup yields CDR1 PRHDT and CDR2 FYEKMQ (reference sequence). In DNA form, the CDR3 reads TGTGCCAGCAGCTTACTGCAGACCCAGTACTTC. Amino acid sequence: CASSLLQTQYF.

A few counts support this clonotype. This chain connects TRBV29-1 to TRBJ2-3; no clear D. The CDR3 extends over 12 amino acids. The germline CDR1 and CDR2 sequences are SQVTM and ANQGSEA. V shed 8 bases and J shed 6 bases, with 15 bases lying between them. The CDR3 spells CSTPLTEDTQYF. The CDR3 DNA reads TGCAGCACCCCGTTAACGGAGGATACGCAGTATTTT.

The rearrangement links TRBV7-2 to TRBJ2-2; weak D call: TRBD1 (5 bases). V dropped 5 bases and J dropped 6 bases, with 16 bases sitting between them. The V gene's germline CDR1 is SGHTA and CDR2 FQGNSA. This CDR3 has 15 amino acids. The CDR3 nucleotides read TGTGCCAGCAGCGGGGCAGCCGGATCATCCGGGGAGCTGTTTTTT. It specifies CASSGAAGSSGELFF. The full variable domain, completed using reference TRBV7-2 and TRBJ2-2, is GAGVSQSPSNKVTEKGKDVELRCDPISGHTALYWYRQSLGQGLEFLIYFQGNSAPDKSGLPSDRFSAERTGGSVSTLTIQRTQQEDSAVYLCASSGAAGSSGELFFGEGSRLTVL.

The chain combines TRBV4-3 with TRBJ1-6, with 9 positions matching TRBD1. V was clipped by 4 bases and J by 13 bases; unmatched bases: 11. The CDR3 consists of 15 residues. CDR1 is LGHNA, CDR2 YSLEER, per germline. CDR3 loop: CASSPRGTGSLPLHF. CDR3 in DNA: TGCGCCAGCAGCCCCCGTGGGACAGGGAGTCTTCCCCTCCACTTT.

The genes are TRBV7-9 and TRBJ1-2; the D is unclear. CDR3 length equals 14 residues. V lost 5 bases, J lost 6 bases, and 16 bases lay in between. Per germline, CDR1 SEHNR and CDR2 FQNEAQ (reference sequence). This chain's CDR3 is CASSQDTKPHGYTF. CDR3 nucleotides: TGTGCCAGCAGCCAGGATACAAAACCACATGGCTACACCTTC.

This clonotype was observed a handful of times. The chain recombines TRBV7-2 with TRBJ2-3; D is tentatively TRBD1 or TRBD2 (5 bases each). V lost 6 bases and J lost 6, with 10 bases in between. CDR1 is SGHTA, CDR2 FQGNSA, per germline. CDR3 length equals 12 residues. The CDR3 DNA follows: TGTGCCAGCAGTTGGGGGTGGGATACGCAGTATTTT. This codes for CASSWGWDTQYF.

This clonotype turned up a few times. The chain uses TRBV25-1 and TRBJ2-7; 7 bases map to TRBD1. The germline CDR1 and CDR2 sequences are MGHDK and SYGVNS. The CDR3 has 16 residues. V was clipped by 0 bases and J by 6 bases; unmatched bases: 11. The CDR3 coding sequence is TGTGCCAGCAGTGAATATACAGGGGCCCACTTTCCCGAGCAGTACTTC. Protein product: CASSEYTGAHFPEQYF.

This clonotype was counted between two and nine times. V is TRBV25-1 and J is TRBJ1-5; TRBD1 is a possible D gene (5 bases). The germline V and J ends were trimmed by 6 bases and 0 bases, with 21 bases remaining between them. Germline lookup yields CDR1 MGHDK and CDR2 SYGVNS. The CDR3 spans 18 residues. The CDR3 DNA follows: TGTGCCAGCAGGGGGAAGGGGATAGCCTGTAATAGCAATCAGCCCCAGCATTTT. Protein: CASRGKGIACNSNQPQHF.

This clonotype has only a few counts. The genes are TRBV6-1 and TRBJ2-7, with D possibly matching TRBD2 (7 bases). In germline, CDR1 is MNHNS, CDR2 SASEGT. CDR3 size: 15 residues. V was shortened by 4 bases and J by 2 bases, with 15 bases between the two germline ends. CDR3 loop: CASSGSGGRAYEQYV. The CDR3 bases are TGTGCCAGCAGTGGTTCGGGGGGCAGAGCCTACGAGCAGTACGTC.

V usage is TRBV7-9 and J usage is TRBJ2-2, with 7 bases matching TRBD1. The J segment lost 6 bases and the V segment lost 2 bases, leaving 0 bases of the junction unmatched. The germline CDR1 and CDR2 sequences are SEHNR and FQNEAQ (reference sequence). This CDR3 comprises 13 residues. The CDR3 loop is CASSLQGAGELFF. CDR3 DNA sequence: TGTGCCAGCAGCTTACAGGGGGCCGGGGAGCTGTTTTTT.

The CDR3 reads CASSLGTGADEQYF. CDR3 DNA: TGTGCCAGCAGCCTCGGGACAGGGGCGGACGAGCAGTACTTC. V usage is TRBV9 and J usage is TRBJ2-7, with 10 bases lining up with TRBD1. The CDR3 is made up of 14 amino acids. In germline, CDR1 is SGDLS, CDR2 YYNGEE. J was trimmed by 5 bases and V by 4 bases; bases with no gene match: 6.

The V gene is TRBV11-2, the J gene TRBJ1-4; D gene uncertain. Germline-derived CDR1 and CDR2 are SGHAT and FQNNGV. V was clipped by 5 bases and J by 0 bases, with 13 bases between them. There are 16 residues in the CDR3. CDR3 nucleotide sequence: TGTGCCAGCAGCGATCGCCAGGCGACAACTAATGAAAAACTGTTTTTT. Translating it yields CASSDRQATTNEKLFF.

This clonotype has just a few counts. The chain couples TRBV4-1 to TRBJ1-1; D gene uncertain. Germline CDR1 and CDR2: MGHRA and YSYEKL. CDR3 length equals 16 residues. Trimming removed 2 bases at V and 5 bases at J, with 18 bases between. As DNA, the CDR3 is TGCGCCAGCAGCCAAATGGCGGCCGGGTCCAGAACTGAAGCTTTCTTT. It encodes CASSQMAAGSRTEAFF.

This clonotype was seen a handful of times. V usage is TRBV9 and J usage is TRBJ2-7; TRBD2 might be the D (6 bases). Trimming cost V 4 bases and J 5 bases, with 10 bases left between them. Germline V gene data show CDR1 as SGDLS and CDR2 as YYNGEE. The CDR3 sequence is 12 residues long. CDR3 bases: TGTGCCAGCAGCTCCAGGAGGGACGAGCAGTACTTC. Its translation: CASSSRRDEQYF.

This clonotype occurred many times. This rearrangement joins TRBV25-1 to TRBJ2-3; 7 bases map to TRBD1. The ends lost 2 bases at V and 6 bases at J; junction bases unmatched: 5. Per the germline V gene, CDR1 is MGHDK and CDR2 is SYGVNS. The CDR3 runs 14 residues. CDR3 protein: CASSEGQDPDTQYF. CDR3 sequence (DNA): TGTGCCAGCAGTGAAGGACAGGACCCGGATACGCAGTATTTT.

The chain couples TRBV6-2 or TRBV6-3 to TRBJ2-1; TRBD2 might be the D (5 bases). CDR3 length: 16 residues. V was clipped by 4 bases and J by 1 base, with 14 bases between them. Per the germline V gene, CDR1 is MNHEY and CDR2 is SVGEGT. The CDR3 reads CASSSPDGVSYNEQFF. Written as DNA, the CDR3 is TGTGCCAGCAGTTCCCCAGACGGGGTATCCTACAATGAGCAGTTCTTC.